This TCR beta chain was captured by sequencing in a study of cytomegalovirus exposure and HLA in healthy donors. Generated by immunoSEQ multiplex PCR, the TCRdb table keeps only in-frame clones and is missing some. Here the sample spans more than 130,000 clones, 88% being singletons. Worth noting for this clone: Its antigen remains unidentified.

Study observations and caveats: Overall, roughly 170 TCR beta chains were annotated as cytomegalovirus-associated.

The CDR3 is made up of 16 amino acids. V lost 5 bases and J 1 base, leaving 17 bases between the germline ends. Germline lookup yields CDR1 MDHEN and CDR2 SYDVKM. The receptor was isolated from a young woman in good health and CMV-seropositive. Sequenced sample: PBMCs. This sequence joins TRBV28 and TRBJ1-1, with D maybe TRBD1 (6 bases). The CDR3 loop is CASSLTGFGRNTEAFF. DNA of the CDR3: TGTGCCAGCAGTCTTACAGGGTTCGGTCGGAACACTGAAGCTTTCTTT.